Presented here are 16 T cell receptor beta chains from one specimen sequenced in a study of metastatic and nonmetastatic thyroid tumors. Ahead of thyroid surgery, no patient had received treatment of any kind. TCRdb called clones again from the PCR reads with MiXCR. The sample has about 22,000 clones; approximately 40% are singletons. Sequencing was done on a sample of blood. The receptors originated from a male donor with papillary thyroid cancer or a benign thyroid nodule (not recorded which). Some clones in this sample may be carry-over from other donors' samples.

V is TRBV11-2 and J is TRBJ2-7, with D tentatively TRBD1 (5 bases). Germline V gene sequence: CDR1 SGHAT, CDR2 FQNNGV. Deletions cut 6 bases from V and 0 bases from J, with 21 bases between. The CDR3 has 17 residues. Here the CDR3 DNA reads TGTGCCAGCAGGGGCTATCAGGGATGGGGAAACTCCTACGAGCAGTACTTC. This encodes CASRGYQGWGNSYEQYF.

This rearrangement joins TRBV28 to TRBJ1-1; no definite D call. Between the trimmed V and J ends, which lost 8 bases and 5 bases, there was a span of 12 bases. Germline CDR1 and CDR2: MDHEN and SYDVKM. The CDR3 extends over 12 amino acids. The CDR3, as DNA: TGTGCCAGCTGGTACAAACCGACTGAAGCTTTCTTT. Translating it yields CASWYKPTEAFF.

This chain connects TRBV6-2 or TRBV6-3 to TRBJ2-7; the D gene could be TRBD1 or TRBD2 (6 bases each). The V gene lost 7 bases and the J gene lost 2 bases, with 18 bases spanning the gap. The CDR3 length is 15 residues. Germline CDR1 and CDR2: MNHEY and SVGEGT. The CDR3 loop is CASTLTIGGPYEQYF. Written as DNA, the CDR3 is TGTGCCAGCACCTTGACTATCGGGGGCCCCTACGAGCAGTACTTC.

The V call is TRBV11-2, the J call TRBJ1-2; TRBD1 is a possible D gene (5 bases). Germline values: CDR1 SGHAT, CDR2 FQNNGV. CDR3 length: 16 amino acids. Trimming shortened V by 2 bases and J by 6 bases, and 19 bases separated the two germline ends. CDR3 loop: CASSLSPTGEPDGYTF. The CDR3 DNA reads TGTGCCAGCAGCTTAAGTCCAACGGGGGAGCCGGATGGCTACACCTTC.

By share, this clone counts as medium-sized. The chain is built from TRBV6-2 or TRBV6-3 and TRBJ1-5; D is undetermined. The CDR3 totals 15 residues. Deletions cut 2 bases from V and 7 bases from J, with 15 bases between. Per germline, CDR1 MNHEY and CDR2 SVGEGT. CDR3 sequence reads: CASSYVREPGQPQHF. The CDR3 DNA is TGTGCCAGCAGTTACGTCCGGGAACCGGGGCAGCCCCAGCATTTT.

The chain uses TRBV4-2 and TRBJ1-2, with D unresolved. V dropped 0 bases and J dropped 4 bases, with 12 bases sitting between them. The germline gives CDR1 LGHNA, CDR2 YNFKEQ. CDR3 size: 15 residues. The CDR3 here is CASSQDTTVFYGYTF. The CDR3 DNA reads as TGTGCCAGCAGCCAAGATACGACGGTTTTCTATGGCTACACCTTC.

This clone was seen at least ten times. The chain is built from TRBV19 and TRBJ2-2, with 9 bases matching TRBD1. The CDR3 is 15 residues long. Trimming cost V 5 bases and J 4 bases; bases outside gene matches: 5. Germline CDR1 is LNHDA and CDR2 is SQIVND (reference sequence). The CDR3 bases are TGTGCCAGTAGTTACAGGGGGCCCGGCACCGGGGAGCTGTTTTTT. Amino acids: CASSYRGPGTGELFF.

This chain connects TRBV6-1 to TRBJ2-6; D is unresolved. Germline V gene sequence: CDR1 MNHNS, CDR2 SASEGT. V gave up 1 base and J gave up 0 bases, with 4 bases separating them. This CDR3 region has 15 residues. The CDR3 DNA reads as TGTGCCAGCAGTGAAGGGGGCTCTGGGGCCAACGTCCTGACTTTC. This sequence encodes CASSEGGSGANVLTF.

V and J are TRBV2 and TRBJ2-7; D is perhaps TRBD1 (7 bases). Germline CDR1 and CDR2: SNHLY and FYNNEI. This CDR3 is built from 15 residues. V gave up 6 bases and J gave up 4 bases, with 19 bases separating them. The CDR3, as DNA: TGTGCCAGCAGAAACCCAGGCAGGGGGGCATACGAGCAGTACTTC. Translated: CASRNPGRGAYEQYF.

This clone came up a few times. The chain employs TRBV2 and TRBJ2-2, with D maybe TRBD1 (5 bases). The germline V gene has CDR1 SNHLY and CDR2 FYNNEI. Trimming cost V 8 bases and J 6 bases, with 19 bases left between them. The CDR3 is 15 amino acids. The CDR3 DNA reads TGTGCCAGCGGGGCAGGGCTCGTTGCTCCCGGGGAGCTGTTTTTT. This gives the protein CASGAGLVAPGELFF.

This clone was seen ten or more times. The identical CDR3 is also encoded by other nucleotide sequences in the sample. The J gene is TRBJ2-7, the V gene TRBV2, with 15 positions matching TRBD2. CDR3 length: 15 amino acids. Looked up from germline, CDR1 is SNHLY and CDR2 is FYNNEI. V shed 4 bases, J shed 7 bases, and the junction held 5 bases outside the gene matches. CDR3 bases: TGTGCCAGCAGTGGAGGACTAGCGGGAGGGCAGGAGCAGTACTTC. Its translation is CASSGGLAGGQEQYF.

The chain is built from TRBV5-1 and TRBJ2-7; TRBD2 matches at 10 bases. After removal of 6 bases from V and 2 bases from J, the junction contained 2 bases not matched to a gene. The CDR3 covers 13 residues. The germline V gene has CDR1 SGHRS and CDR2 YFSETQ. CDR3: CASKAGGAYEQYF. The CDR3 nucleotides are TGCGCCAGCAAAGCGGGAGGGGCCTACGAGCAGTACTTC.

This clone was observed a single time. The conserved closing phenylalanine or tryptophan is absent in this CDR3, likely reflecting a read error. The CDR3 DNA follows: TGTGCCAGCAGCCCGGGACAGGGGGATATCAATGAGCAGTTCGTC. Translation gives CASSPGQGDINEQFV. The chain carries TRBV11-2 and TRBJ2-1, with TRBD1 identical over 11 bases. Germline V lookup: CDR1 SGHAT, CDR2 FQNNGV. The ends lost 5 bases at V and 6 bases at J; junction bases unmatched: 6. This CDR3 has 15 amino acids.

This clone appeared many times. DNA of the CDR3: TGTGCCATCAGCGGAACAGGGGGCTCCTACAATGAGCAGTTCTTC. It encodes CAISGTGGSYNEQFF. The chain carries TRBV10-3 and TRBJ2-1; TRBD1 agrees at 8 bases. The CDR3 is 15 amino acids. Germline V gene data show CDR1 as ENHRY and CDR2 as SYGVKD. The ends lost 6 bases at V and 0 bases at J; junction bases unmatched: 4.

The chain combines TRBV7-9 with TRBJ2-7; TRBD1 agrees at 9 bases. With V trimmed by 5 bases and J by 7 bases, 12 bases remained unmatched. CDR1 is SEHNR, CDR2 FQNEAQ, per germline (reference sequence). The CDR3 runs to 15 residues. This CDR3 reads CASSNPGTGSQEQYF. The CDR3 DNA sequence: TGTGCCAGCAGCAACCCCGGGACAGGGAGTCAAGAGCAGTACTTC.

V and J are TRBV28 and TRBJ1-1, with D unclear. CDR3 length equals 15 residues. CDR1 and CDR2 from the germline V gene are MDHEN and SYDVKM. With 5 bases removed from V and 0 bases from J, the gap between germline ends came to 13 bases. Written as DNA, the CDR3 is TGTGCCAGCAGTAGCTCGCACCCCATGAACACTGAAGCTTTCTTT. Its translation is CASSSSHPMNTEAFF.